This T cell receptor (beta chain) was identified in a study of T cells in women clearing cervical HPV infection. Background on the study: Controls' single incident HPV16 infection cleared within 12 months without precancer. Case blood was drawn a median about 150 days after lesion detection.

Sequencing used immunoSEQ multiplex PCR; TCRdb keeps in-frame clones, though not all of them. The sample includes around 28,000 clones. Points on this clone: Read coverage stops 3 residues before the CDR3 terminus; the germline J gene supplies the remainder.

V was pared by 0 bases and J by 7 bases, with 13 bases between. The germline V gene encodes CDR1 KGHSH and CDR2 LQKENI. The CDR3 sequence is 15 residues long. The TCR comes from a woman aged 18 to 75 with a cervical HPV16 infection that either progressed to CIN3+ or cleared (not recorded which). The V gene is TRBV18, the J gene TRBJ1-5, with D perhaps matching TRBD1 (5 bases). Material for sequencing was blood buffy coat. CDR3 bases read: TGTGCCAGCTCACCACCAGGGACTGGGGGGCAGCCC. It codes for CASSPPGTGGQP. The entire CDR3 sequence reads CASSPPGTGGQPQHF. Supplemented by reference TRBV18 and TRBJ1-5, the full variable domain reads NAGVMQNPRHLVRRRGQEARLRCSPMKGHSHVYWYRQLPEEGLKFMVYLQKENIIDESGMPKERFSAEFPKEGPSILRIQQVVRGDSAAYFCASSPPGTGGQPQHFGDGTRLSIL.